The present entry profiles one T cell receptor (beta chain) with its context. This clonotype was observed a few times. It lacks a known antigen. Base quality data are lacking; no much larger clone is found one base away. The method was 5' RACE. TCRdb shows the sequencer as Illumina HiSeq 2500. A second about 7 to 11 cycle PCR used a sample-barcoded 5' primer and a J-beta primer mix. Each TCR beta cDNA molecule received a unique molecular identifier from a template-switch 5' adaptor carrying 12 random nucleotides. Each sample yielded at least 3 million CDR3-containing paired-end reads. First-strand cDNA was synthesized from all RNA with the Mint cDNA synthesis kit, primed by a TRBC-specific oligonucleotide. Following uracil-DNA glycosylase treatment, all cDNA underwent a first 18-cycle PCR with the universal primers M1SS and BC2_uni_R. In the authors' own workflow: Normalization of each sample was performed by random selection of 1 million high-quality reads, each carrying a distinct molecular identifier. Instead of being binned into consensus sequences, reads with shared molecular identifiers were discarded. CDR3 identification, clonotype clustering and error correction used MiTCR with a Q25 quality threshold and the strictest error-elimination algorithm. Lower-bound total TCR beta diversity was estimated with a nonparametric unseen species model using Euler transformation. TCRdb itself trimmed the public reads at Q25 with fastp, ran MiXCR and retained productive beta chains. CDR3 protein sequences are deduplicated, and each keeps its most common genes and DNA. The V and J calls reflect TCRdb's pipeline rather than the authors' work. Counted in this sample were almost 300,000 distinct CDR3 sequences; roughly a quarter of them appeared once. 29% of the sample comes from the top ten.

Donors were 35 to 40 systemically healthy Caucasian individuals from Russia aged roughly 6 to 90 years. Approximately 10 milliliters of peripheral blood were collected from each donor into EDTA-treated Vacutainer tubes. PBMCs were isolated by Ficoll-Paque density-gradient centrifugation, with at least 6 million obtained per sample. Trizol reagent was used to extract total RNA from PBMCs, with at least 6 micrograms per sample. The percentages of naive CD45RAhigh/CD27high T cells were determined by flow cytometry on a PBMC aliquot from every donor. This specimen belongs to a study of blood T cells in healthy people across ages (dated by TCRdb to the mid-2010s). About the study as a whole: In model experiments, template switching captured roughly one uniquely barcoded TCR beta cDNA molecule for every two T cells. Using deep sequencing normalized with unique cDNA molecular identifiers, the study measured how TCR beta repertoire diversity changes with age. The donors were split into four age groups: young (average about 16 years), middle-aged (39), aged (more than 60) and long-lived (more than 80). To avoid experimental bias, donors of different ages were distributed randomly across sequencing lanes. For two donors (one aged 18 to 29 and one aged 80 or older), the study analyzed two additional independent replicas of 1 million unique cDNA reads from the same blood draw.

Summary of the overall study and its limitations: A strong correlation was found between observed TCR beta diversity and the percentage of naive T cells measured by flow cytometry. Conclusive comparison of naive and antigen-experienced compartments was prevented by the profiling of bulk unsorted PBMCs. Estimates of total diversity based on one million sequenced T cells were regarded as lower bounds and as underestimates. Observed TCR beta diversity per million T cells fell roughly linearly with age, and a significant reduction was already apparent by age about 43. The long-lived group showed more naive CD4+ T cells, fewer expanded clones and increased TCR diversity than the aged group, suggesting age selection. Because donor CMV infection status was unknown, age-related changes in expanded clonotypes were potentially confounded.

This TCR derives from a woman in her 70s in good health. The sequenced material came from blood.

The CDR3 protein is CASSFRQGSNYGYTF. The DNA sequence follows: TGTGCCAGCAGTTTTAGACAGGGGAGTAACTATGGCTACACCTTC. This chain joins TRBV12-3 or TRBV12-4 to TRBJ1-2; 8 central bases correspond to TRBD1. The CDR3 measures 15 amino acids from cysteine to phenylalanine. Of all the DNA, just the CDR3 is kept, 45 bases in frame from base 1. V is pruned by 3 bases and J by 1 base, leaving 4 bases of the junction without a gene match.